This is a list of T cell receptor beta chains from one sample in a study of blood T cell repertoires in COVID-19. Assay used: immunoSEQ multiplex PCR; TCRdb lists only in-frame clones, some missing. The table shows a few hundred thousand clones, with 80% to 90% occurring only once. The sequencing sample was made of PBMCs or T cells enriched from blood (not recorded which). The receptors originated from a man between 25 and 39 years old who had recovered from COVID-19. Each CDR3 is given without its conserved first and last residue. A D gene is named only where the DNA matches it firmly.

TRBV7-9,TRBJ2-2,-,ASSSYRVTTGELF
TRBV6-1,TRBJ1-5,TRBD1,ASSEWDRGFRNQPQH
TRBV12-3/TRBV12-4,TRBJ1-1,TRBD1,ASSLRTGFEAF
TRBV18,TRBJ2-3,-,ASSPPRERTYTQY
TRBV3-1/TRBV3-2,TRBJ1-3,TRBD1,ASSRGQAGNTIY
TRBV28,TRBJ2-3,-,ASSLPEFSGTSTDTQY
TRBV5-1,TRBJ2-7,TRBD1,ASSFQGQGGHEQY
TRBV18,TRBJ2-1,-,ASSPAPGSSSYNEQF
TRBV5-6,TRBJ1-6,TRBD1,ASSLGTVNSPLH
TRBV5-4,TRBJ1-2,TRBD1,ASSPDRGLLHGYT
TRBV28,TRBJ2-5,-,ASSRLGDRGQQETQY
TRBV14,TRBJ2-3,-,ASSQEARTDTQY
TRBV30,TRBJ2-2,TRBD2,AWSVRLGLAGVTGELF
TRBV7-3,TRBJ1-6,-,ASSPEPASTLH
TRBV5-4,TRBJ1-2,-,ASSQAPINYGYT
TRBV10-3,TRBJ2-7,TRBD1,AISGTGGMDEQY
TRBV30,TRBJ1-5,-,AWSSGPNQPQH
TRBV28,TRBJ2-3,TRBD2,ASSLYQAGTDTQY
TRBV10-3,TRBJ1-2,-,AISEPGGGNYGYT
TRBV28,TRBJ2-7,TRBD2,ASSSGGPPYEQY
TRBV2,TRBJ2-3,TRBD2,ASSIGLAGAADTQY
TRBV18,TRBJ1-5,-,ASSSRQSNQPQH
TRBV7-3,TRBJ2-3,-,ASSLLAAGTDTQY
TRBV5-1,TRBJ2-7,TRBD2,ASSVTSGKSYEQY
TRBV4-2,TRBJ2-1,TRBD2,ASSRTGTSGNNEQF
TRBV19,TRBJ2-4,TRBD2,ASTGGTKNIQY
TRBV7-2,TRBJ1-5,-,ASSAGSNQPQH
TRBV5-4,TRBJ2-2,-,ASSLVGSGGTGELF
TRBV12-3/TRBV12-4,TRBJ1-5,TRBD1,ASTGQGGQPQH
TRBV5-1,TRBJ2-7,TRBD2,ASSLETSGAYEQY
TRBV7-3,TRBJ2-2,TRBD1,ASSPQTGGSGELF
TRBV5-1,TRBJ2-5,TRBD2,ASSSTSGGQETQY
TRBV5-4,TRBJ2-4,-,ASSLTVAKNIQY
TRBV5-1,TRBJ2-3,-,ASSLVLTDTQY
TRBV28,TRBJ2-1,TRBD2,ASSFSGGSEQF
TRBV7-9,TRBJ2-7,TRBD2,ASSGTSGTYEQY
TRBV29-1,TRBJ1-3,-,SVSESLSGNTIY
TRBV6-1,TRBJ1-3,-,ASSEALGGRNTIY
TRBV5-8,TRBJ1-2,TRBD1,ASNQWGQDEYGYT
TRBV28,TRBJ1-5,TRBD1,ASTYTGVYSNQPQH
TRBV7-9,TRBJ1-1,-,ASSPGLSTEAF
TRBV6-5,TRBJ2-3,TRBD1,ASSPDRGGFDTQY
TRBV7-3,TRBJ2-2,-,ASSRTQGLNTGELF
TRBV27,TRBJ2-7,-,ASSPWPEGNEQY
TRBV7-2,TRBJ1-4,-,ASSLDRNNEKLF
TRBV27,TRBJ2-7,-,ASSLLGGVSSYEQY
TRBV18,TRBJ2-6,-,ASSPVNSISGANVLT
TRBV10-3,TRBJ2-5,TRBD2,AIRGDYSLETQY
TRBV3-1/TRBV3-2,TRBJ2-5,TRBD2,ASSQFPLGSGGETQY
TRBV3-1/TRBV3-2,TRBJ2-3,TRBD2,ASSRSSGGLDTQY
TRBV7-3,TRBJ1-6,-,ASSKTVANSPLH
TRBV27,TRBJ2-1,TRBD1,ASSLSGTGQVEQF
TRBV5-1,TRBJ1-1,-,ASSVQGLNTEAF